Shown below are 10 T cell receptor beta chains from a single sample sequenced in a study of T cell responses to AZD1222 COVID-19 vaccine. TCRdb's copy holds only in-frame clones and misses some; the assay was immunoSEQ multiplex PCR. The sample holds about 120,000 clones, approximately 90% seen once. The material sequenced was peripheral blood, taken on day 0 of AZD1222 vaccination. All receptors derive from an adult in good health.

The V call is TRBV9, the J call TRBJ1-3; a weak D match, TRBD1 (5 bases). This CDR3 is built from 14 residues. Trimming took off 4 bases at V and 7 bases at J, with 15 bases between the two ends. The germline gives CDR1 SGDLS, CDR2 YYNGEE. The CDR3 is CASSPGGGRNTIYF. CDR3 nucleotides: TGTGCCAGCAGCCCCGGGGGGGGACGGAACACCATATATTTT.

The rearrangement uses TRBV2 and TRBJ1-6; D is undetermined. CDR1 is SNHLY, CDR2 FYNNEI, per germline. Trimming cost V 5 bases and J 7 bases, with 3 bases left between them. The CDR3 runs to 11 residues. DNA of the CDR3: TGTGCCAGCAGTAGAAATTCACCCCTCCACTTT. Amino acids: CASSRNSPLHF. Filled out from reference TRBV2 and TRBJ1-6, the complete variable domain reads EPEVTQTPSHQVTQMGQEVILRCVPISNHLYFYWYRQILGQKVEFLVSFYNNEISEKSEIFDDQFSVERPDGSNFTLKIRSTKLEDSAMYFCASSRNSPLHFGNGTRLTVT.

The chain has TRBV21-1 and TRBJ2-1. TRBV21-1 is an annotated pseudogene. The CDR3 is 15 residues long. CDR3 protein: CASSKFDPSYNEQFF. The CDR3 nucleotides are TGTGCCAGCAGCAAATTCGACCCCTCCTACAATGAGCAGTTCTTC.

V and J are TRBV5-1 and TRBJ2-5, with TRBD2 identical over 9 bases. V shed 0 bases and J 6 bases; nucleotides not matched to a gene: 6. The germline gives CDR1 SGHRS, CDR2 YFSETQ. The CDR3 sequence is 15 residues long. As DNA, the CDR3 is TGCGCCAGCAGCTTGGCAGCGGGAGGACGGAAGACCCAGTACTTC. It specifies CASSLAAGGRKTQYF.

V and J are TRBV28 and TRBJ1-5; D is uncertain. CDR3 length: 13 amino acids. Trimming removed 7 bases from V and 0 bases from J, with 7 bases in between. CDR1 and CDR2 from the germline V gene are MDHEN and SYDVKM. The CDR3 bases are TGTGCCAGCATCAGAGATAGCAATCAGCCCCAGCATTTT. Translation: CASIRDSNQPQHF.

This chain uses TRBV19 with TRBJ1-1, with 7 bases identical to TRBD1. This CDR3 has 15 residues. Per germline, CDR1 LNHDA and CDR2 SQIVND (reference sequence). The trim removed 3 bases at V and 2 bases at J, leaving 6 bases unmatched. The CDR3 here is CASSIRGGVNTEAFF. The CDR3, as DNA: TGTGCCAGTAGTATTAGAGGGGGCGTCAACACTGAAGCTTTCTTT.

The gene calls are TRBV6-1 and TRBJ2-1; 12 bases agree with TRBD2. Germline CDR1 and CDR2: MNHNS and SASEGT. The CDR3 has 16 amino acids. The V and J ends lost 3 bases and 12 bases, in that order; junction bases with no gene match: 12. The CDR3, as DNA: TGTGCCAGCAGTGACCCCCGACTAGCGGGGGTCCAGGGGCAGTTCTTC. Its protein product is CASSDPRLAGVQGQFF.

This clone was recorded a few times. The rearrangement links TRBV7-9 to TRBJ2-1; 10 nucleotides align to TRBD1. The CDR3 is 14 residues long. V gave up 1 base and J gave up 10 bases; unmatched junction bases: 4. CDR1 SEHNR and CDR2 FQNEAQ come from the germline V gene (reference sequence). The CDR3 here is CASSLGQGAGEQFF. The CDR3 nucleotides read TGTGCCAGCAGCTTAGGACAGGGGGCGGGAGAGCAGTTCTTC.

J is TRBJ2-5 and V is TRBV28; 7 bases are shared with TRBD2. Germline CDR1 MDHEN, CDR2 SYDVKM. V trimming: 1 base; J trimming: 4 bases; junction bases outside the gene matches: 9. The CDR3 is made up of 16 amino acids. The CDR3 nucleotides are TGTGCCAGCAGTTTATTGGGTGGGAGGGGTACAGAGACCCAGTACTTC. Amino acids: CASSLLGGRGTETQYF.

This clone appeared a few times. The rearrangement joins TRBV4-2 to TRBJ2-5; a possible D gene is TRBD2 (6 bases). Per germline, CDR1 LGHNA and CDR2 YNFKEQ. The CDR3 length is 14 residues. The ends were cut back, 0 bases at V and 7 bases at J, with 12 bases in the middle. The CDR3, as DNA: TGTGCCAGCAGCCAAGATGGGGACTGGGGGACCCAGTACTTC. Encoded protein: CASSQDGDWGTQYF.